The 23 T cell receptor beta chains reported below all come from one sample, sequenced in a study of blood T cell repertoires in COVID-19 (TCRdb year 2020). Receptors were amplified or captured by the immunoSEQ multiplex PCR assay. As stored in TCRdb, this immuneACCESS dataset retains in-frame rearrangements with V and J assigned. A fraction of the clones does not appear; measured against another copy, unresolved V genes explain less than half of the discrepancy, and the remainder lacks a known reason. The sample table holds 130,000 or so clones, of which 88% were seen once. 10% of the sample comes from the top ten. The sequenced sample was peripheral blood. These receptor sequences come from a man aged 45-65 years with acute or convalescent COVID-19.

The V gene is TRBV15, the J gene TRBJ1-1, with TRBD1 matching over 8 bases. Germline trimming cut 2 bases from V and 4 bases from J; bases unmatched to any gene: 3. CDR1 is LNHNV, CDR2 YYDKDF, per germline (reference sequence). There are 14 residues in the CDR3. The CDR3 is CATSRKDRATEAFF. The CDR3 region has the DNA TGTGCCACCAGCAGAAAGGACAGGGCCACTGAAGCTTTCTTT.

The CDR3 DNA reads TGTGCCAGCAGGTACCATGCCGGGACAGGGGACAACCATGGTGGCACTGAAGCTTTCTTT. Its translation: CASRYHAGTGDNHGGTEAFF. The chain combines TRBV9 with TRBJ1-1, with 10 bases lining up with TRBD1. In germline, CDR1 is SGDLS, CDR2 YYNGEE. This CDR3 has 20 amino acids. J was trimmed by 4 bases and V by 5 bases; bases with no gene match: 23.

The genes are TRBV4-2 and TRBJ2-7; 7 bases agree with TRBD2. The CDR3 runs to 16 residues. The V segment lost 0 bases and the J segment 5 bases; nucleotides outside the gene matches: 10. Germline lookup yields CDR1 LGHNA and CDR2 YNFKEQ. The CDR3 nucleotides read TGTGCCAGCAGCCAAGAGGGGCTTGGGGCGGGGGACGAGCAGTACTTC. It yields the protein CASSQEGLGAGDEQYF.

This chain links TRBV2 with TRBJ1-5; D perhaps matches TRBD1 (5 bases). V dropped 8 bases and J dropped 0 bases, with 17 bases sitting between them. CDR3 size: 16 residues. CDR1 is SNHLY and CDR2 is FYNNEI in the germline V gene. CDR3 in amino acids: CASDSPVLNSNQPQHF. CDR3 nucleotide sequence: TGTGCCAGCGACAGCCCAGTATTAAATAGCAATCAGCCCCAGCATTTT.

This chain connects TRBV12-5 to TRBJ2-1; no firm D call. Germline CDR1 LGHNT, CDR2 FRNRAP. Trimming stripped 4 bases from V and 2 bases from J, with 9 bases between. CDR3 size: 14 residues. The CDR3 region is CASGSGEAYNEQFF. The CDR3 DNA follows: TGTGCTAGTGGTTCCGGCGAGGCCTACAATGAGCAGTTCTTC.

This chain uses TRBV6-5 with TRBJ2-7; 11 bases fit TRBD1. Germline CDR1 MNHEY, CDR2 SVGAGI. V lost 2 bases to trimming and J lost 2 bases; unmatched junction nucleotides: 2. This CDR3 has 15 amino acids. This CDR3 is CASSYLDRGPYEQYF. The CDR3 nucleotides read TGTGCCAGCAGTTACCTGGACAGGGGGCCCTACGAGCAGTACTTC.

The chain has TRBV5-5 and TRBJ1-1; a weak D match, TRBD1 (6 bases). The V gene lost 4 bases and the J gene lost 4 bases, with 11 bases spanning the gap. CDR1 and CDR2 (germline): SGHKS, YYEKEE (reference sequence). The CDR3 runs 13 residues. The CDR3 DNA reads as TGTGCCAGCAGCGAGAGACAGGTCACTGAAGCTTTCTTT. Encoded protein: CASSERQVTEAFF.

The chain joins TRBV11-1 to TRBJ1-2, with D perhaps TRBD1 (6 bases). Per germline, CDR1 SGHAT and CDR2 FQDESV (reference sequence). Trimming took off 2 bases at V and 2 bases at J, with 9 bases between the two ends. This CDR3 is built from 14 residues. CDR3 bases: TGTGCCAGCAGCTTATTGCAGGGGAACTATGGCTACACCTTC. It is translated as CASSLLQGNYGYTF.

CDR3 nucleotides: TGTGCCAGCAGCTCCGGACAGTCACCCCTCCACTTT. It encodes CASSSGQSPLHF. This chain links TRBV5-6 with TRBJ1-6, with D perhaps matching TRBD1 (6 bases). Germline CDR1 and CDR2: SGHDT and YYEEEE. V was cut by 3 bases and J by 10 bases, with 8 bases left in between. The CDR3 is made up of 12 amino acids.

This clone was observed a few times. The chain carries TRBV19 and TRBJ1-3; no definite D call. The ends were cut back, 8 bases at V and 0 bases at J, with 8 bases in the middle. The CDR3 sequence is 13 residues long. The germline CDR1 and CDR2 sequences are LNHDA and SQIVND (reference sequence). This CDR3 is CASSQSSGNTIYF. Written as DNA, the CDR3 is TGTGCCAGTTCACAGAGCTCTGGAAACACCATATATTTT.

The gene calls are TRBV7-2 and TRBJ1-4; TRBD1 aligns across 7 bases. The CDR3 is 12 amino acids. V shed 5 bases and J 11 bases; nucleotides not matched to a gene: 5. Germline loops: CDR1 SGHTA, CDR2 FQGNSA. CDR3 loop: CASSPAQGKLFF. CDR3 nucleotides: TGTGCCAGCAGCCCTGCACAGGGGAAACTGTTTTTT. Full variable domain (rest looked up from reference TRBV7-2 and TRBJ1-4): GAGVSQSPSNKVTEKGKDVELRCDPISGHTALYWYRQSLGQGLEFLIYFQGNSAPDKSGLPSDRFSAERTGGSVSTLTIQRTQQEDSAVYLCASSPAQGKLFFGSGTQLSVL.

This chain links TRBV19 with TRBJ1-6, with 8 bases identical to TRBD1. This CDR3 contains 16 residues. CDR1 LNHDA and CDR2 SQIVND come from the germline V gene (reference sequence). The junction had 10 bases not matched to a gene; V was cut back by 4 bases and J by 8 bases. The CDR3 sequence is CASSTELGTGDSPLHF. The CDR3 nucleotides read TGTGCCAGTAGTACCGAACTCGGGACAGGTGATTCACCCCTCCACTTT.

CDR3 coding DNA: TGCAGCGTTGAAGTTGGTAGCTACGAGCAGTACTTC. It is translated as CSVEVGSYEQYF. The chain is built from TRBV29-1 and TRBJ2-7; no firm D call. The ends were cut back, 1 base at V and 3 bases at J, with 7 bases in the middle. The CDR3 runs 12 residues. CDR1 SQVTM and CDR2 ANQGSEA come from the germline V gene.

The chain carries TRBV9 and TRBJ2-2; no clear D gene. V lost 3 bases and J lost 0, with 6 bases in between. Per germline, CDR1 SGDLS and CDR2 YYNGEE. The CDR3 runs 14 residues. This CDR3 reads CASSGQANTGELFF. The DNA of the CDR3 is TGTGCCAGCAGCGGGCAGGCGAACACCGGGGAGCTGTTTTTT. Drawing the rest from reference TRBV9 and TRBJ2-2, the complete variable domain is DSGVTQTPKHLITATGQRVTLRCSPRSGDLSVYWYQQSLDQGLQFLIQYYNGEERAKGNILERFSAQQFPDLHSELNLSSLELGDSALYFCASSGQANTGELFFGEGSRLTVL.

V gene TRBV5-4 combines with J gene TRBJ2-3; TRBD2 matches at 8 bases. With 4 bases clipped from V and 2 bases from J, the junction kept 6 bases outside the gene matches. This CDR3 comprises 15 residues. Germline V gene sequence: CDR1 SGHNT, CDR2 YYREEE (reference sequence). For the CDR3, the DNA is TGTGCCAGCAGCCACGGGGGGGCACTCACAGATACGCAGTATTTT. Its translation: CASSHGGALTDTQYF.

This clone has only a few counts. Distinct nucleotide sequences in the sample also encode this CDR3. The rearrangement joins TRBV29-1 to TRBJ1-5; 10 bases are shared with TRBD1. J lost 2 bases, V lost 6 bases, and 4 bases had no gene match. CDR1 is SQVTM, CDR2 ANQGSEA, per germline. The CDR3 is made up of 14 amino acids. The CDR3 nucleotides are TGCAGCGTGGGGGACAGGGGAGGCAATCAGCCCCAGCATTTT. It codes for CSVGDRGGNQPQHF.

V and J are TRBV5-1 and TRBJ1-5, with D possibly being TRBD1 (6 bases). Looked up from germline, CDR1 is SGHRS and CDR2 is YFSETQ. CDR3 length: 16 residues. V lost 4 bases and J 2 bases, leaving 16 bases between the germline ends. CDR3 DNA: TGCGCCAGCAGCGTAAATCCGGGACAAGGCAATCAGCCCCAGCATTTT. It yields the protein CASSVNPGQGNQPQHF.

The DNA for the CDR3 is TGTGCCAGCAGTCCCGGACTAGCTTGGCAAGAGACCCAGTACTTC. It is translated as CASSPGLAWQETQYF. The rearrangement uses TRBV2 and TRBJ2-5; 8 nucleotides agree with TRBD2. The J segment lost 2 bases and the V segment lost 5 bases, leaving 7 bases of the junction unmatched. CDR1 and CDR2 (germline): SNHLY, FYNNEI. The CDR3 contains 15 residues.

The V and J genes are TRBV10-1 and TRBJ1-2, with TRBD1 identical over 7 bases. The CDR3 has 13 residues. In germline, CDR1 is WNHNN, CDR2 SYGVQD (reference sequence). The J segment lost 8 bases and the V segment lost 0 bases, leaving 3 bases of the junction unmatched. CDR3 loop: CASSESTGAGYTF. CDR3 in DNA: TGCGCCAGCAGTGAGTCTACAGGGGCCGGCTACACCTTC.

Comments on this clone: Additional DNA sequences in this sample encode the identical CDR3. The chain employs TRBV7-8 and TRBJ1-1, with D possibly matching TRBD1 (5 bases). Germline-derived CDR1 and CDR2 are SGHVS and FQNEAQ. V was shortened by 1 base and J by 2 bases, with 8 bases between the two germline ends. CDR3 length: 14 residues. The CDR3 DNA reads as TGTGCCAGCAGCTTAGGGGGGGTTAACACTGAAGCTTTCTTT. Its translation is CASSLGGVNTEAFF.

The V and J genes are TRBV5-1 and TRBJ1-2, with TRBD1 identical over 8 bases. CDR1 SGHRS and CDR2 YFSETQ come from the germline V gene. V shed 3 bases, J shed 5 bases, and the junction held 9 bases outside the gene matches. This CDR3 is built from 15 residues. The CDR3 DNA sequence: TGCGCCAGCAGCTCCGGACAGGGCAGGGGATATGGCTACACCTTC. It yields the protein CASSSGQGRGYGYTF.

The genes are TRBV5-1 and TRBJ2-1; 10 bases are shared with TRBD1. The CDR3 consists of 15 residues. Germline assignment: CDR1 SGHRS and CDR2 YFSETQ. Trimming at V came to 3 bases and at J to 6 bases, leaving 6 bases not matched to a gene. The CDR3 reads CASSSGQGDINEQFF. The CDR3 nucleotides are TGCGCCAGCAGCTCCGGACAGGGGGATATCAATGAGCAGTTCTTC.

The J gene is TRBJ1-2, the V gene TRBV5-1; D remains ambiguous. Germline assignment: CDR1 SGHRS and CDR2 YFSETQ. The CDR3 extends over 17 amino acids. The germline V and J ends were trimmed by 1 base and 3 bases, with 19 bases remaining between them. The DNA of the CDR3 is TGCGCCAGCAGCTTGAGCTTTGGGCCCAGACCCTACTATGGCTACACCTTC. Residues: CASSLSFGPRPYYGYTF.